This passage covers 13 T cell receptor beta chains from one sample sequenced in a study of T cell changes during pregnancy in multiple sclerosis. Generated by immunoSEQ multiplex PCR, the TCRdb table keeps only in-frame clones and is missing some. The sample lists around 88,000 clones, roughly 92% occurring once. Material: peripheral blood, obtained in the first trimester of pregnancy. These receptors came from a female donor with multiple sclerosis, enrolled in a pregnancy study.

The V gene is TRBV15, the J gene TRBJ2-3; 8 bases are a match to TRBD2. This CDR3 has 18 residues. V shed 1 base, J shed 4 bases, and the junction held 13 bases outside the gene matches. CDR1 and CDR2 (germline): LNHNV, YYDKDF (reference sequence). The CDR3 spells CATSRGRDGGRRPDTQYF. The CDR3 nucleotides are TGTGCCACCAGCAGAGGTCGGGACGGCGGGAGGAGGCCAGATACGCAGTATTTT.

The chain uses TRBV10-3 and TRBJ2-3; D possibly corresponds to TRBD2 (5 bases). Per germline, CDR1 ENHRY and CDR2 SYGVKD. The CDR3 loop spans 15 amino acids. Trimming shortened V by 4 bases and J by 2 bases, and 13 bases separated the two germline ends. The CDR3 coding sequence is TGTGCCATCAGTGGTAATAGCGAGCCCACAGATACGCAGTATTTT. This codes for CAISGNSEPTDTQYF.

The gene calls are TRBV2 and TRBJ2-7; 12 positions agree with TRBD2. The junction had 5 bases not matched to a gene; V was cut back by 9 bases and J by 5 bases. This CDR3 has 13 amino acids. CDR1 and CDR2 (germline): SNHLY, FYNNEI. CDR3 in amino acids: CARGLAGSHEQYF. The CDR3 nucleotides are TGTGCCAGAGGACTAGCGGGATCCCACGAGCAGTACTTC.

The genes are TRBV28 and TRBJ1-1; possibly TRBD1 for D (5 bases). V was cut by 6 bases and J by 7 bases, with 18 bases left in between. Germline V gene lookup returns CDR1 MDHEN and CDR2 SYDVKM. The CDR3 has 14 residues. CDR3 region: CASRILGAEVEAFF. CDR3 in DNA: TGTGCCAGCAGGATCCTTGGGGCCGAAGTTGAAGCTTTCTTT. Together with reference TRBV28 and TRBJ1-1, the CDR3 gives the full variable domain: DVKVTQSSRYLVKRTGEKVFLECVQDMDHENMFWYRQDPGLGLRLIYFSYDVKMKEKGDIPEGYSVSREKKERFSLILESASTNQTSMYLCASRILGAEVEAFFGQGTRLTVV.

The chain uses TRBV6-5 and TRBJ2-1, with D unresolved. This CDR3 region has 16 residues. Trimming stripped 2 bases from V and 0 bases from J, with 11 bases between. From germline, CDR1 is MNHEY and CDR2 SVGAGI. Here the CDR3 DNA reads TGTGCCAGCAGTTACGTGCCTAGTAGCTCCTACAATGAGCAGTTCTTC. This gives the protein CASSYVPSSSYNEQFF.

This chain uses TRBV27 with TRBJ1-2; 10 nucleotides align to TRBD1. Germline V gene sequence: CDR1 MNHEY, CDR2 SMNVEV (reference sequence). Unmatched junction bases numbered 20, after V lost 10 bases and J lost 3 bases. The CDR3 sequence is 18 residues long. CDR3 loop: CAITSLGQGVRVYYGYTF. In DNA, the CDR3 is TGTGCCATCACTTCGCTAGGACAGGGGGTCCGTGTGTACTATGGCTACACCTTC.

The chain employs TRBV28 and TRBJ1-2; D remains unclear. V was pared by 1 base and J by 6 bases, with 18 bases between. The CDR3 length is 16 residues. Germline-derived CDR1 and CDR2 are MDHEN and SYDVKM. The CDR3 region has the DNA TGTGCCAGCAGTTTATTGGTGGCAGGAGGTTACGATGGCTACACCTTC. It specifies CASSLLVAGGYDGYTF.

The V call is TRBV27, the J call TRBJ1-5; no clear D gene. The CDR3 length is 13 residues. V was clipped by 2 bases and J by 9 bases, with 11 bases between them. CDR1 MNHEY and CDR2 SMNVEV come from the germline V gene (reference sequence). This chain's CDR3 is CASSLNRGRPQHF. The CDR3 DNA is TGTGCCAGCAGTTTAAACCGGGGAAGGCCCCAGCATTTT.

The V and J genes are TRBV7-9 and TRBJ1-3; no clear D gene. Trimming took 3 bases from V and 5 from J, leaving 11 bases between them. Germline-derived CDR1 and CDR2 are SEHNR and FQNEAQ (reference sequence). CDR3 size: 14 residues. This CDR3 is CASSFGGGRNTIYF. The CDR3 DNA reads TGTGCCAGCAGCTTCGGAGGAGGGAGAAACACCATATATTTT. Combining the CDR3 with reference TRBV7-9 and TRBJ1-3 gives the whole variable domain DTGVSQNPRHKITKRGQNVTFRCDPISEHNRLYWYRQTLGQGPEFLTYFQNEAQLEKSRLLSDRFSAERPKGSFSTLEIQRTEQGDSAMYLCASSFGGGRNTIYFGEGSWLTVV.

The chain joins TRBV5-6 to TRBJ2-3; the match to TRBD1 covers 10 bases. This CDR3 has 12 amino acids. Germline assignment: CDR1 SGHDT and CDR2 YYEEEE. J was trimmed by 14 bases and V by 1 base; bases with no gene match: 4. CDR3 amino acids: CASSLYRDRGYF. CDR3 DNA sequence: TGTGCCAGCAGCTTGTATCGGGACAGGGGGTATTTT.

The chain has TRBV29-1 and TRBJ2-1; no clear D. Trimming stripped 1 base from V and 6 bases from J, with 13 bases between. Germline CDR1 SQVTM, CDR2 ANQGSEA. CDR3 length equals 14 residues. This CDR3 reads CSVEGRGPINEQFF. The DNA of the CDR3 is TGCAGCGTTGAAGGACGAGGCCCTATCAATGAGCAGTTCTTC.

This chain connects TRBV7-2 to TRBJ1-5, with 7 bases identical to TRBD1. The V gene end was trimmed by 6 bases and the J gene end by 4 bases; junction bases not matched to a gene: 6. The CDR3 consists of 14 residues. Per the germline V gene, CDR1 is SGHTA and CDR2 is FQGNSA. The CDR3 nucleotides read TGTGCCAGCAGGCCCGGGACAGTAAATCAGCCCCAGCATTTT. Amino acid sequence: CASRPGTVNQPQHF.

This clone was counted a single time. The chain links TRBV28 to TRBJ2-7, with 11 bases fitting TRBD2. CDR3 length: 16 amino acids. In germline, CDR1 is MDHEN, CDR2 SYDVKM. After removal of 1 base from V and 6 bases from J, the junction contained 8 bases not matched to a gene. The CDR3 loop is CASSLLVAGGPREQYF. CDR3 in DNA: TGTGCCAGCAGTTTATTGGTAGCGGGAGGGCCCCGCGAGCAGTACTTC.